This TCR beta chain is from a study of OX40 agonist ivuxolimab in advanced cancers. About the study: Patients were dosed with the agonistic anti-OX40 (CD134) antibody ivuxolimab.

Germline CDR1 LNHNV, CDR2 YYDKDF (reference sequence). The ends were cut back, 0 bases at V and 7 bases at J, with 6 bases in the middle. The CDR3 contains 13 residues. Profiled with immunoSEQ multiplex PCR; TCRdb holds only in-frame clones, not every one. The sample records about 53,000 clones, roughly 84% being singletons. The study, taken as a whole, reports: Within 6 weeks, CD4+ and CD8+ blood T cells expanded clonally at 0.1 to 3.0 mg/kg. Expanded clones belonging to CD8+ T cells outnumbered, on average, those of CD4+.

About this clone: Its antigen is currently unknown.

The receptor's source is an adult with an advanced solid tumor such as melanoma, head and neck, liver or kidney cancer. The chain has TRBV15 and TRBJ1-4, with D perhaps matching TRBD1 (5 bases). Sequencing used CD4+ or CD8+ T cells sorted from blood, obtained in a trial of the OX40 agonist ivuxolimab. The CDR3 region is CATSRDQGEKLFF. For the CDR3, the DNA is TGTGCCACCAGCAGAGATCAGGGTGAAAAACTGTTTTTT.